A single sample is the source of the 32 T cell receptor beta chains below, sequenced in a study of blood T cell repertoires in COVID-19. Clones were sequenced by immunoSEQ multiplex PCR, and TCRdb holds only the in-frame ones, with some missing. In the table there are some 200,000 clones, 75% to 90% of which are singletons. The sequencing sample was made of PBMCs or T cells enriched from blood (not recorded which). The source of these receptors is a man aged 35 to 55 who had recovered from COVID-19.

DNA of the CDR3: TGCGCCAGCAGCCAAGTGGGGAGCGAGACCCAGTACTTC. Protein product: CASSQVGSETQYF. This chain uses TRBV4-1 with TRBJ2-5, with TRBD2 as a possible D gene (5 bases). Trimming removed 1 base from V and 5 bases from J, with 8 bases in between. CDR3 length: 13 amino acids. The germline gives CDR1 MGHRA, CDR2 YSYEKL.

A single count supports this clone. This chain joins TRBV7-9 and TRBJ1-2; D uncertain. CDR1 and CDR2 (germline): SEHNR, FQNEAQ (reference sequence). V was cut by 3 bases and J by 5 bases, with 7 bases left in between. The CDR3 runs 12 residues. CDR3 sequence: CASSFSLYGYTF. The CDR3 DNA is TGTGCCAGCAGCTTTTCTCTATATGGCTACACCTTC.

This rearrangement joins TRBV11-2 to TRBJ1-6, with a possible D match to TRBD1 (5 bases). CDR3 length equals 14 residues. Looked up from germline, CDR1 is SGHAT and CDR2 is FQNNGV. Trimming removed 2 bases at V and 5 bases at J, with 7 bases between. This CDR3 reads CASSLSRDNSPLHF. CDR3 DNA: TGTGCCAGCAGCTTATCCAGGGATAATTCACCCCTCCACTTT.

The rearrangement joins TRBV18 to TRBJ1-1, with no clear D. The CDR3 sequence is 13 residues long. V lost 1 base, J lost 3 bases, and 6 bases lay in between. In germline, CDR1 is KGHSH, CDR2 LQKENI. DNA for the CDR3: TGTGCCAGCTCACCACGGCTCCACACTGAAGCTTTCTTT. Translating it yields CASSPRLHTEAFF.

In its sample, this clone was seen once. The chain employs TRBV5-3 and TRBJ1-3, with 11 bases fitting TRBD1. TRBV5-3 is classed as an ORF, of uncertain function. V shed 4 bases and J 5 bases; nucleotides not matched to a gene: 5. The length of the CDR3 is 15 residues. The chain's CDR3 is CARSPGQGARNTIYF. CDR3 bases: TGTGCCAGAAGCCCTGGACAGGGGGCGCGAAACACCATATATTTT.

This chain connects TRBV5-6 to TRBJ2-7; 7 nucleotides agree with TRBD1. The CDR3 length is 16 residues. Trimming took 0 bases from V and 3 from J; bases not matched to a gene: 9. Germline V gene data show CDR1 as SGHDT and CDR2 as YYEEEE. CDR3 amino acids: CASSLEQGTHFYEQYF. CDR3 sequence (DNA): TGTGCCAGCAGCTTGGAACAGGGGACCCACTTCTACGAGCAGTACTTC.

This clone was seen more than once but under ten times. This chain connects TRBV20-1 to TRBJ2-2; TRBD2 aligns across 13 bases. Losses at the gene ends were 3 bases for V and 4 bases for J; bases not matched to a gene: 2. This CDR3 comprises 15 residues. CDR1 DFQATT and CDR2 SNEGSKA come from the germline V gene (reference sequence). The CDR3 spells CSASTSGGATGELFF. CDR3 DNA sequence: TGCAGTGCTAGTACTAGCGGGGGGGCCACCGGGGAGCTGTTTTTT.

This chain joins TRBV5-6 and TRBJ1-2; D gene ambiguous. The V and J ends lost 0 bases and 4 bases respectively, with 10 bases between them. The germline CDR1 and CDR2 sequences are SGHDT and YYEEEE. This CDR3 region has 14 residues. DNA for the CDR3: TGTGCCAGCAGCTTGGAAAACAGACCCTATGGCTACACCTTC. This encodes CASSLENRPYGYTF.

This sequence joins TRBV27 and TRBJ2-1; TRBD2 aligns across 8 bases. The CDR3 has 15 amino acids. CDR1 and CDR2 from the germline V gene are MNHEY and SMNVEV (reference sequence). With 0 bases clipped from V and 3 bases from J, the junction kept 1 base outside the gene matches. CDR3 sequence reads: CASSLSGLVYNEQFF. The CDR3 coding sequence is TGTGCCAGCAGTTTATCGGGACTAGTCTACAATGAGCAGTTCTTC.

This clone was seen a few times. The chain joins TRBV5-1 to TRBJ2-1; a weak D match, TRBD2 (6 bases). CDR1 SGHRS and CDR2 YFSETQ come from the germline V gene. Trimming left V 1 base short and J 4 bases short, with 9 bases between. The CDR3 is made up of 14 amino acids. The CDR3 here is CASSLTSLYNEQFF. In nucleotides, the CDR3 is TGCGCCAGCAGCTTGACTAGCCTATACAATGAGCAGTTCTTC.

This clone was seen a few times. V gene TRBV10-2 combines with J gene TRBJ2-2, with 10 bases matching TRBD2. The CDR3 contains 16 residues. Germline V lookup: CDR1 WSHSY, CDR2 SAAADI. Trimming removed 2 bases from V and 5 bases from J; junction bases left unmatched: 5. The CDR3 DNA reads TGCGCCAGCAGTGAGGGGAGTAGCGGGAGGACCGGGGAGCTGTTTTTT. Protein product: CASSEGSSGRTGELFF.

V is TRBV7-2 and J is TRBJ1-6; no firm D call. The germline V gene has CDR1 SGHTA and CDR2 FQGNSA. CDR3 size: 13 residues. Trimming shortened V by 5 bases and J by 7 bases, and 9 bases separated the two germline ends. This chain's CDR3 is CASSPQWNSPLHF. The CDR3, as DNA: TGTGCCAGCAGCCCCCAGTGGAATTCACCCCTCCACTTT.

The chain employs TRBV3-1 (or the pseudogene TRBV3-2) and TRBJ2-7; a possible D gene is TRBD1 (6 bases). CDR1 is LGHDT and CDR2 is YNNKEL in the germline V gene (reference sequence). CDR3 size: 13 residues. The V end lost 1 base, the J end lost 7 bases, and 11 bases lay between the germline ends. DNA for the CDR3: TGTGCCAGCAGCCAAGTCAGGGGTGAAGAGCAGTACTTC. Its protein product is CASSQVRGEEQYF.

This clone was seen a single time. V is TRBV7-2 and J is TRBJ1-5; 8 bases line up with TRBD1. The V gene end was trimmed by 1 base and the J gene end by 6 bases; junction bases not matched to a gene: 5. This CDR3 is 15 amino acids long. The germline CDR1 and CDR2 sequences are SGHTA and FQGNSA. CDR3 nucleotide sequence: TGTGCCAGCAGCTTAGGCAGCAGGGGGCTTCAGCCCCAGCATTTT. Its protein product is CASSLGSRGLQPQHF.

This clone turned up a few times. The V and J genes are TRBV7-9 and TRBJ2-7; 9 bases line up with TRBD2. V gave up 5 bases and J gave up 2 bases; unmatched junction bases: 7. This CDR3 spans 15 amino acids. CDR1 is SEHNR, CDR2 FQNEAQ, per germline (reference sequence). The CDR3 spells CASSPLAGGTYEQYF. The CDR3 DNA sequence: TGTGCCAGCAGCCCTTTGGCGGGAGGGACCTACGAGCAGTACTTC.

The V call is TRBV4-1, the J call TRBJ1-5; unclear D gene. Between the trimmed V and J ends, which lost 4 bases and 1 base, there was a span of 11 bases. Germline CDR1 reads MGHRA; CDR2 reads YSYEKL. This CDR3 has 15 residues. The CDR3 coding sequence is TGCGCCAGCAGCCTGGAACGGGTCAGCAATCAGCCCCAGCATTTT. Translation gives CASSLERVSNQPQHF.

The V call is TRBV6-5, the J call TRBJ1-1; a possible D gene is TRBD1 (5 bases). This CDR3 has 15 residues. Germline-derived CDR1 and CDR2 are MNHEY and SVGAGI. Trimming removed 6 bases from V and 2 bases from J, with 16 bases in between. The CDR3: CASSHQGAGNTEAFF. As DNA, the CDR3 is TGTGCCAGCAGCCACCAGGGAGCGGGAAACACTGAAGCTTTCTTT.

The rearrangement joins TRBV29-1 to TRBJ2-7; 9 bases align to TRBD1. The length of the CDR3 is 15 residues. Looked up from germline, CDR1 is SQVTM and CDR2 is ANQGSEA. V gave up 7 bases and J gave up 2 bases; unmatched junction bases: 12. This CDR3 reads CSAGGGQGRTYEQYF. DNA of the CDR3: TGCAGCGCTGGGGGAGGACAGGGGCGAACCTACGAGCAGTACTTC.

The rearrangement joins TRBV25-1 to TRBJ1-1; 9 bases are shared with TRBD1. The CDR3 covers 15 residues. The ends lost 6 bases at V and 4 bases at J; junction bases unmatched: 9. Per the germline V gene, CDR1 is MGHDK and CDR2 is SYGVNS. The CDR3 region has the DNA TGTGCCAGCAGCGATTGGACAGGGGAGAGCACTGAAGCTTTCTTT. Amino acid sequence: CASSDWTGESTEAFF. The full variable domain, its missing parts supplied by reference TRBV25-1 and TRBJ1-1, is EADIYQTPRYLVIGTGKKITLECSQTMGHDKMYWYQQDPGMELHLIHYSYGVNSTEKGDLSSESTVSRIRTEHFPLTLESARPSHTSQYLCASSDWTGESTEAFFGQGTRLTVV.

The CDR3 DNA follows: TGTGCCAGCAGCTGGGGGATTGGGGTTGGGGACAGAGACTATGGCTACACCTTC. Amino acids: CASSWGIGVGDRDYGYTF. This chain uses TRBV5-4 with TRBJ1-2; TRBD1 agrees at 7 bases. Per the germline V gene, CDR1 is SGHNT and CDR2 is YYREEE (reference sequence). The junction had 17 bases not matched to a gene; V was cut back by 3 bases and J by 3 bases. This CDR3 has 18 amino acids. Full variable domain (missing parts from reference TRBV5-4 and TRBJ1-2): ETGVTQSPTHLIKTRGQQVTLRCSSQSGHNTVSWYQQALGQGPQFIFQYYREEENGRGNFPPRFSGLQFPNYSSELNVNALELDDSALYLCASSWGIGVGDRDYGYTFGSGTRLTVV.

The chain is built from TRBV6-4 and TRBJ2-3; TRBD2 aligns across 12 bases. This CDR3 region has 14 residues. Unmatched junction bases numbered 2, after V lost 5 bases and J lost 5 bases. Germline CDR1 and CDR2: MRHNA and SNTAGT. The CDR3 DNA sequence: TGTGCCAGCAGTCTAGCGGGGGGGGAAGATACGCAGTATTTT. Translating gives CASSLAGGEDTQYF.

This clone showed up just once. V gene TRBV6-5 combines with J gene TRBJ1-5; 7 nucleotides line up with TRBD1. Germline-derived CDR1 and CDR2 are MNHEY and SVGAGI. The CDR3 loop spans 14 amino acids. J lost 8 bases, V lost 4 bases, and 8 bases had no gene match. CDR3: CASSSRTGLKPQHF. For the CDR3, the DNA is TGTGCCAGCAGTTCTCGGACAGGTTTGAAGCCCCAGCATTTT.

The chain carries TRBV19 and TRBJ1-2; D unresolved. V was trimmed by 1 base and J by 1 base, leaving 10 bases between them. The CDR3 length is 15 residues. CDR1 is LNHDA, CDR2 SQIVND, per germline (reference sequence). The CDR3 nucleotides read TGTGCCAGTAGTATAGGCTCATTCGGTAACTATGGCTACACCTTC. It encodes CASSIGSFGNYGYTF. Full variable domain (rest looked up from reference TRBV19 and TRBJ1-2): DGGITQSPKYLFRKEGQNVTLSCEQNLNHDAMYWYRQDPGQGLRLIYYSQIVNDFQKGDIAEGYSVSREKKESFPLTVTSAQKNPTAFYLCASSIGSFGNYGYTFGSGTRLTVV.

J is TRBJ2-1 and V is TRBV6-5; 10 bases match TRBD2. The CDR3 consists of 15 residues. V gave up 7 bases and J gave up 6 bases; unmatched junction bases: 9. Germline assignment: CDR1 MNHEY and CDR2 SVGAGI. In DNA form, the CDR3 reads TGTGCCAGCACCTTTAGCGGGGGGCGGTTCAATGAGCAGTTCTTC. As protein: CASTFSGGRFNEQFF.

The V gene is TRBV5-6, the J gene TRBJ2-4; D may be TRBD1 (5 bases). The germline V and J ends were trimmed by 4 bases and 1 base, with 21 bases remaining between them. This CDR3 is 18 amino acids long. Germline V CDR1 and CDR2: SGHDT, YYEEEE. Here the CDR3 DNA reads TGTGCCAGCAGCGCCTATGCATCAGGGCGCACGGCCAAAAACATTCAGTACTTC. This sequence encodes CASSAYASGRTAKNIQYF.

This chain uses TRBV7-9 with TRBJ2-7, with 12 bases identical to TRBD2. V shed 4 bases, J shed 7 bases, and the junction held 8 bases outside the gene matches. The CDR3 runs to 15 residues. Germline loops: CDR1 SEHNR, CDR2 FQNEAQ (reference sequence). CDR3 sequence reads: CASSSTSGSVLEQYF. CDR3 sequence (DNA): TGTGCCAGCAGCTCGACTAGCGGGAGTGTGCTAGAGCAGTACTTC.

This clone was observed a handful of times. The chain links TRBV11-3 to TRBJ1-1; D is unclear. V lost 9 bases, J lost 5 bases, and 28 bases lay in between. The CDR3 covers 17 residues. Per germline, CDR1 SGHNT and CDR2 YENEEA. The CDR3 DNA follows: TGTGCCAGTCGGGAAATTGCCTGTAGTTTCGTTAAGACTGAAGCTTTCTTT. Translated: CASREIACSFVKTEAFF.

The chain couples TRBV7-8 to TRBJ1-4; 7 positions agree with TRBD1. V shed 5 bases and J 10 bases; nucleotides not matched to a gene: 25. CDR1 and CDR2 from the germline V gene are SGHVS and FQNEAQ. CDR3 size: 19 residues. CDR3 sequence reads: CASSPPETGPEEGVVKLFF. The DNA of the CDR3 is TGTGCCAGCAGCCCCCCCGAGACAGGGCCTGAAGAAGGGGTAGTAAAACTGTTTTTT.

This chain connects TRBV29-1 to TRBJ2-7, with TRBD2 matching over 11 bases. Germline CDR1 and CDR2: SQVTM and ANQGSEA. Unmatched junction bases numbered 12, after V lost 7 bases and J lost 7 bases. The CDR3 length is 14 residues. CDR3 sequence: CSAVAGGLSSEQYF. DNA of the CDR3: TGCAGCGCCGTAGCGGGAGGGCTATCATCGGAGCAGTACTTC.

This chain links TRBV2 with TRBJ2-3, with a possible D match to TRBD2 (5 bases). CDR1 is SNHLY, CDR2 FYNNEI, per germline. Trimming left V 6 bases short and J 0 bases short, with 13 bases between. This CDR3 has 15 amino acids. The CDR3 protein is CASRKRDYSTDTQYF. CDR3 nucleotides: TGTGCCAGCAGGAAGCGAGACTACAGCACAGATACGCAGTATTTT.

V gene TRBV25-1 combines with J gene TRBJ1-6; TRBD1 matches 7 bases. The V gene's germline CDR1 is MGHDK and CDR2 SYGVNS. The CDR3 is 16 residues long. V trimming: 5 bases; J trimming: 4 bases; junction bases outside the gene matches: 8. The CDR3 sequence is CASSPTGAGYNSPLHF. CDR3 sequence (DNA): TGTGCCAGCAGTCCAACAGGGGCAGGATATAATTCACCCCTCCACTTT.

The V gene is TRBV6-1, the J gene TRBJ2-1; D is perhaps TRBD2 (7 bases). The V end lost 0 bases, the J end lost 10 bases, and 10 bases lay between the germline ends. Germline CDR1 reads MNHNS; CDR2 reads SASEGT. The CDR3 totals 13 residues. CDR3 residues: CASSEAGGPEQFF. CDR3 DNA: TGTGCCAGCAGTGAAGCGGGGGGGCCGGAGCAGTTCTTC.